A single sample gave rise to the 4 T cell receptor beta chains below, sequenced in a study of regulatory T cells in long-lasting Graves disease. For TCR beta, libraries came from iRepertoire HTBI primers and Arm-PCR of CDR3 regions. MiXCR was run by TCRdb on the multiplex PCR reads, yielding one entry per CDR3 protein. The sample contains a few hundred thousand distinct CDR3 sequences, roughly a fifth of which appear only once. The time point: newly diagnosed GD, antithyroid drugs for less than 3 months. The TCR library was made from RNA extracted from PBMCs. The sample was peripheral blood mononuclear cells (PBMCs), taken at new diagnosis, from a patient treated with antithyroid drugs. Receptor source: a female donor with Graves disease.

This clonotype was detected many times. This chain uses TRBV3-1 with TRBJ2-1, with D unclear. V was pared by 1 base and J by 6 bases, with 4 bases between. Germline V gene lookup returns CDR1 LGHDT and CDR2 YNNKEL (reference sequence). The CDR3 consists of 12 residues. The CDR3 sequence is CASSQVSNEQFF. CDR3 nucleotides: TGTGCCAGCAGCCAAGTGTCCAATGAGCAGTTCTTC.

Many counts were recorded for this clonotype. The rearrangement links TRBV6-1 to TRBJ2-1; 8 nucleotides line up with TRBD1. CDR1 and CDR2 from the germline V gene are MNHNS and SASEGT. The junction had 6 bases not matched to a gene; V was cut back by 4 bases and J by 7 bases. The CDR3 is 14 residues long. The CDR3 nucleotides are TGTGCCAGCAGTGGACAGGGGTCTATAAATGAGCAGTTCTTC. Its protein product is CASSGQGSINEQFF.

In regard to this clonotype: Sequence at one end of the junction differs from germline and may be a read error. The V gene is TRBV2, the J gene TRBJ1-3; weak D call: TRBD1 (5 bases). The CDR3 has 16 residues. Germline lookup yields CDR1 SNHLY and CDR2 FYNNEI. This CDR3 reads CASSEEHGLRGNAIYF. In DNA form, the CDR3 reads TGTGCCAGCAGTGAAGAGCATGGTCTGAGGGGAAACGCCATATATTTT.

In this sample, this clonotype turned up many times. J is TRBJ2-7 and V is TRBV6-1; 14 bases are a match to TRBD2. Germline V gene data show CDR1 as MNHNS and CDR2 as SASEGT. The J segment lost 6 bases and the V segment lost 7 bases, leaving 5 bases of the junction unmatched. The CDR3 loop spans 14 amino acids. In DNA, the CDR3 is TGTGCCAGCACCAGACTAGCGGGAGGGGGCGAGCAGTACTTC. This encodes CASTRLAGGGEQYF.